This T cell receptor beta chain was profiled in a study of neurological immune-mediated disorders. Findings and caveats of the study: Multiple sclerosis was found to have the least TCR clonal expansion, below healthy controls, and HTLV-1-associated myelopathy the most.

The CDR3 length is 16 residues. MiXCR was run by TCRdb on the 5' RACE reads, yielding one entry per CDR3 protein. Of around 69,000 distinct CDR3 sequences listed, around 9.6% are singletons. This clonotype was picked up many times. What it binds is unknown. The time point was: longitudinal time-point 1 (baseline). Sequenced: PBMCs. The receptor was derived from a man aged 30 to 39 in good health. The chain is built from TRBV21-1 and TRBJ2-2; the table's TRBD1 call for D was not verified on the DNA. TRBV21-1 is recorded as a pseudogene. The CDR3 reads CASPRLGQPATGELFF. CDR3 coding DNA: TGTGCCAGCCCCCGGTTAGGGCAACCAGCCACCGGGGAGCTGTTTTTT.